These 16 T cell receptor beta chains were all obtained from the same sample, sequenced in a study of OX40 agonist ivuxolimab in advanced cancers. Using immunoSEQ multiplex PCR, the repertoire was profiled, and TCRdb retains in-frame clones only, with some absent. The sample holds approximately 59,000 clones, 75% to 90% seen once. The source was CD4+ or CD8+ T cells sorted from blood, collected in a trial of the OX40 agonist ivuxolimab. These receptors were collected from an adult with an advanced solid tumor such as melanoma, head and neck, liver or kidney cancer.

The CDR3 DNA sequence: TGTGCCAGCAGTCCGGACAGGGGGTGGACTGGGGCCAACGTCCTGACTTTC. Amino acids: CASSPDRGWTGANVLTF. J is TRBJ2-6 and V is TRBV27; 10 bases align to TRBD1. This CDR3 region has 17 residues. After removal of 5 bases from V and 2 bases from J, the junction contained 6 bases not matched to a gene. The germline gives CDR1 MNHEY, CDR2 SMNVEV (reference sequence).

This clone was seen a single time. This chain joins TRBV7-2 and TRBJ1-6; D not resolved. The CDR3 has 15 residues. Germline CDR1 reads SGHTA; CDR2 reads FQGNSA. Trimming left V 4 bases short and J 1 base short, with 8 bases between. The CDR3, as DNA: TGTGCCAGCAGCTCCGTCCTTTCCTATAATTCACCCCTCCACTTT. Its translation: CASSSVLSYNSPLHF.

The J gene is TRBJ2-1, the V gene TRBV7-9; 12 bases are shared with TRBD2. V trimming: 5 bases; J trimming: 4 bases; junction bases outside the gene matches: 9. Germline assignment: CDR1 SEHNR and CDR2 FQNEAQ (reference sequence). This CDR3 contains 17 residues. This CDR3 is CASSPRGTSGGYNEQFF. CDR3 coding DNA: TGTGCCAGCAGCCCGCGGGGAACTAGCGGGGGGTACAATGAGCAGTTCTTC. Full variable domain (outside the CDR3, taken from reference TRBV7-9 and TRBJ2-1): DTGVSQNPRHKITKRGQNVTFRCDPISEHNRLYWYRQTLGQGPEFLTYFQNEAQLEKSRLLSDRFSAERPKGSFSTLEIQRTEQGDSAMYLCASSPRGTSGGYNEQFFGPGTRLTVL.

The gene calls are TRBV7-3 and TRBJ2-2, with D uncertain. Deletions cut 4 bases from V and 7 bases from J, with 10 bases between. The CDR3 spans 13 residues. Germline V gene lookup returns CDR1 SGHTA and CDR2 FQGTGA. CDR3 loop: CASSSSTGGELFF. CDR3 coding DNA: TGTGCCAGCAGCTCCTCTACGGGCGGGGAGCTGTTTTTT.

This chain joins TRBV21-1 and TRBJ2-7; TRBD1 was called by the table and not checked on the DNA. TRBV21-1 constitutes a pseudogene. The CDR3 is made up of 15 amino acids. The CDR3 DNA sequence: TGTGCCAGCAGCACCCACAGGGGGCGATCTTGCGAGCAGTACTTC. Translating it yields CASSTHRGRSCEQYF.

The chain joins TRBV9 to TRBJ1-5; D possibly corresponds to TRBD1 (5 bases). This CDR3 comprises 14 residues. V gave up 4 bases and J gave up 2 bases, with 10 bases separating them. CDR1 is SGDLS and CDR2 is YYNGEE in the germline V gene. The CDR3 nucleotides read TGTGCCAGCAGCTGGGGCCGGGGCAATCAGCCCCAGCATTTT. Translation: CASSWGRGNQPQHF. Combining the CDR3 with reference TRBV9 and TRBJ1-5 gives the whole variable domain DSGVTQTPKHLITATGQRVTLRCSPRSGDLSVYWYQQSLDQGLQFLIQYYNGEERAKGNILERFSAQQFPDLHSELNLSSLELGDSALYFCASSWGRGNQPQHFGDGTRLSIL.

The gene calls are TRBV6-1 and TRBJ1-1; 7 positions agree with TRBD1. V trimming: 2 bases; J trimming: 2 bases; junction bases outside the gene matches: 5. Germline V lookup: CDR1 MNHNS, CDR2 SASEGT. The CDR3 is made up of 15 amino acids. The CDR3 nucleotides are TGTGCCAGCAGTGAAATGGGACAGCCAAACACTGAAGCTTTCTTT. It yields the protein CASSEMGQPNTEAFF.

V gene TRBV12-5 combines with J gene TRBJ2-5; 12 positions match TRBD1. The CDR3 length is 18 residues. V dropped 1 base and J dropped 5; count of bases not matched to a gene: 11. Germline CDR1 LGHNT, CDR2 FRNRAP. Written as DNA, the CDR3 is TGTGCTAGTGGTTTGGGAACGACCGGGACAGGGGGCTTGGAGACCCAGTACTTC. Protein sequence: CASGLGTTGTGGLETQYF.

The J gene is TRBJ1-2, the V gene TRBV7-9; D is unclear. Trimming pared 5 bases from V and 7 bases from J, leaving 11 bases between. The CDR3 sequence is 12 residues long. The V gene's germline CDR1 is SEHNR and CDR2 FQNEAQ (reference sequence). Here the CDR3 reads CASSAGEVGYTF. The CDR3 DNA reads TGTGCCAGCAGCGCGGGAGAAGTTGGCTACACCTTC. Using reference TRBV7-9 and TRBJ1-2 for the parts outside the CDR3, the full variable domain is DTGVSQNPRHKITKRGQNVTFRCDPISEHNRLYWYRQTLGQGPEFLTYFQNEAQLEKSRLLSDRFSAERPKGSFSTLEIQRTEQGDSAMYLCASSAGEVGYTFGSGTRLTVV.

The J gene is TRBJ1-2, the V gene TRBV2; 9 bases are a match to TRBD1. The junction had 10 bases not matched to a gene; V was cut back by 6 bases and J by 8 bases. The CDR3 loop spans 14 amino acids. Germline V gene lookup returns CDR1 SNHLY and CDR2 FYNNEI. CDR3 coding DNA: TGTGCCAGCAGCGGTACACAGGGGGCTTGGGGCTACACCTTC. The encoded protein is CASSGTQGAWGYTF.

The rearrangement joins TRBV7-6 to TRBJ2-5; D not resolved. The CDR3 runs 13 residues. Trimming took 1 base from V and 1 from J, leaving 4 bases between them. CDR1 is SGHVS, CDR2 FNYEAQ, per germline. CDR3 DNA: TGTGCCAGCAGCTTAGGGCCCCAAGAGACCCAGTACTTC. Protein product: CASSLGPQETQYF.

The V and J genes are TRBV4-2 and TRBJ2-5, with a tentative D call TRBD1 (6 bases). V gave up 0 bases and J gave up 3 bases, with 11 bases separating them. Germline-derived CDR1 and CDR2 are LGHNA and YNFKEQ. The CDR3 length is 15 residues. CDR3 amino acids: CASSQELQGEETQYF. CDR3 nucleotides: TGTGCCAGCAGCCAAGAGTTACAGGGAGAAGAGACCCAGTACTTC.

The V and J genes are TRBV7-9 and TRBJ2-7, with D possibly matching TRBD2 (5 bases). The V gene's germline CDR1 is SEHNR and CDR2 FQNEAQ (reference sequence). Between the trimmed V and J ends, which lost 0 bases and 2 bases, there was a span of 11 bases. The CDR3 totals 15 residues. The CDR3, as DNA: TGTGCCAGCAGCTTAGCGGACTTTGCTACCTACGAGCAGTACTTC. Amino acids: CASSLADFATYEQYF.

The chain carries TRBV13 and TRBJ2-5; no clear D. V lost 2 bases, J lost 2 bases, and 9 bases lay in between. The CDR3 extends over 14 amino acids. Germline assignment: CDR1 PRHDT and CDR2 FYEKMQ (reference sequence). The CDR3 sequence: CASSLKTAQETQYF. In DNA form, the CDR3 reads TGTGCCAGCAGCTTAAAAACGGCGCAAGAGACCCAGTACTTC.

The chain has TRBV6-6 and TRBJ1-2; no firm D call. Trimming removed 3 bases from V and 8 bases from J, with 7 bases in between. Germline CDR1 is MNHNY and CDR2 is SVGAGI (reference sequence). The length of the CDR3 is 11 residues. The chain's CDR3 is CASSYLTGYTF. Here the CDR3 DNA reads TGTGCCAGCAGTTATCTGACCGGCTACACCTTC.

This clone was counted only a few times. The CDR3: CASSSQRGETQYF. The CDR3 DNA is TGTGCCAGCAGCTCTCAGCGGGGGGAGACCCAGTACTTC. V and J are TRBV7-6 and TRBJ2-5, with 8 nucleotides matching TRBD2. Per germline, CDR1 SGHVS and CDR2 FNYEAQ. This CDR3 is built from 13 residues. The ends lost 4 bases at V and 5 bases at J; junction bases unmatched: 3.